The present T cell receptor beta chain was sequenced within a study of blood T cell repertoires in COVID-19. Study-level information: The origin of the acute and convalescent COVID-19 samples was the United States, Italy and Spain.

Assay: immunoSEQ multiplex PCR; the TCRdb copy retains only in-frame clones and omits some. Of roughly 7,800 clones detected, 88% appear once; the ten largest clones hold roughly 7%. The source material was peripheral blood. The receptor comes from a woman aged 45 to 65 with active or convalescent COVID-19.

The CDR3 is CASSLGTPGELFF. The CDR3 DNA is TGCGCCAGCAGCTTGGGGACTCCCGGGGAGCTGTTTTTT. The chain links TRBV5-1 to TRBJ2-2, with TRBD2 as a possible D gene (5 bases). Between the trimmed V and J ends, which lost 0 bases and 6 bases, there was a span of 6 bases. Germline CDR1 and CDR2: SGHRS and YFSETQ. This CDR3 has 13 amino acids. The whole variable domain, filled in from reference TRBV5-1 and TRBJ2-2, reads KAGVTQTPRYLIKTRGQQVTLSCSPISGHRSVSWYQQTPGQGLQFLFEYFSETQRNKGNFPGRFSGRQFSNSRSEMNVSTLELGDSALYLCASSLGTPGELFFGEGSRLTVL.